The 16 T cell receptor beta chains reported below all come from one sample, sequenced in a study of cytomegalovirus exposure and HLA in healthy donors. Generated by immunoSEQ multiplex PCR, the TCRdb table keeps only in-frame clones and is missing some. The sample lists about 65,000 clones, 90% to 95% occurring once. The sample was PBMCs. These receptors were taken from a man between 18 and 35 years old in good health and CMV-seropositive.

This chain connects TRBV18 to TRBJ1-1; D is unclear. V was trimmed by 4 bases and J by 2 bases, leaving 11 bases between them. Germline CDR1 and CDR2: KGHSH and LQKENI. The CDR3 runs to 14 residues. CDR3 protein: CASSLTRTNTEAFF. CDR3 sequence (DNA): TGTGCCAGCTCACTTACCAGAACAAACACTGAAGCTTTCTTT.

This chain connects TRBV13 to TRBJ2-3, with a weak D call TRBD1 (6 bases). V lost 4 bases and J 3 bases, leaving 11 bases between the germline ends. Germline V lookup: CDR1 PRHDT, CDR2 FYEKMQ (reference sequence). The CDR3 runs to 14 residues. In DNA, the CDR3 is TGTGCCAGCAGCTCTTGGACAGAGACAGATACGCAGTATTTT. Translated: CASSSWTETDTQYF.

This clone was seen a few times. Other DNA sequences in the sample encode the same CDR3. CDR3: CASSGDNEQFF. CDR3 coding DNA: TGTGCCAGCAGTGGCGACAATGAGCAGTTCTTC. The chain couples TRBV2 to TRBJ2-1; D not resolved. Trimming shortened V by 4 bases and J by 5 bases, and 3 bases separated the two germline ends. Germline V gene sequence: CDR1 SNHLY, CDR2 FYNNEI. The CDR3 is 11 residues long.

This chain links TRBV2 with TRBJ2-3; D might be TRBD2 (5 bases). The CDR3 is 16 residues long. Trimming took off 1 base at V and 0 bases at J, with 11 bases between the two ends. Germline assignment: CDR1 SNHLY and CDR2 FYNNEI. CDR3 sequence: CASSEGRLRSTDTQYF. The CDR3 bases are TGTGCCAGCAGTGAAGGGAGACTAAGGAGCACAGATACGCAGTATTTT.

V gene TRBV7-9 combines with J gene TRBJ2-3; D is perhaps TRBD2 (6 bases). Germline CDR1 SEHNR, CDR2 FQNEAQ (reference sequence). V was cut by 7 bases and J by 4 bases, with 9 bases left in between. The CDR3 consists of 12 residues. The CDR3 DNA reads TGTGCCAGCACAACGGGGGCAGATACGCAGTATTTT. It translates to CASTTGADTQYF.

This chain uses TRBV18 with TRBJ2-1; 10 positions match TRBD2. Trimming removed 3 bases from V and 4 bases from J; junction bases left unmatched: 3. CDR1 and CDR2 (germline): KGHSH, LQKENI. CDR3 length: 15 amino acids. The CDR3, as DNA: TGTGCCAGCTCACCGGGACTAGCGACTTACAATGAGCAGTTCTTC. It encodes CASSPGLATYNEQFF.

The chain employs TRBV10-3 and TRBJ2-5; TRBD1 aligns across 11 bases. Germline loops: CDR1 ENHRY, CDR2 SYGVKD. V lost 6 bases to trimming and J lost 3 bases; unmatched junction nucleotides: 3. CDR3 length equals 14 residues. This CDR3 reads CAISRTGGEETQYF. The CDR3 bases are TGTGCCATCAGCAGGACAGGGGGCGAAGAGACCCAGTACTTC.

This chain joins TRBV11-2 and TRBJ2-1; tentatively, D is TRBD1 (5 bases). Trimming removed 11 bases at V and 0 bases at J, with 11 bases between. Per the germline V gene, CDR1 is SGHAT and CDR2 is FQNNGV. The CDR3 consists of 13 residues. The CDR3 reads CAVPQGSYNEQFF. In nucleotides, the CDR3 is TGTGCCGTCCCTCAGGGCTCCTACAATGAGCAGTTCTTC.

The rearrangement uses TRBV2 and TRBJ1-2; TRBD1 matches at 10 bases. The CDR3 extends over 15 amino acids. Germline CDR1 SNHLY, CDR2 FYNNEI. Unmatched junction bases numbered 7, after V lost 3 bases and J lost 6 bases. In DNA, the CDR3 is TGTGCCAGCAGTGAGTGGACAGGGGGTTACGATGGCTACACCTTC. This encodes CASSEWTGGYDGYTF. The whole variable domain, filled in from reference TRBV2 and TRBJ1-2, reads EPEVTQTPSHQVTQMGQEVILRCVPISNHLYFYWYRQILGQKVEFLVSFYNNEISEKSEIFDDQFSVERPDGSNFTLKIRSTKLEDSAMYFCASSEWTGGYDGYTFGSGTRLTVV.

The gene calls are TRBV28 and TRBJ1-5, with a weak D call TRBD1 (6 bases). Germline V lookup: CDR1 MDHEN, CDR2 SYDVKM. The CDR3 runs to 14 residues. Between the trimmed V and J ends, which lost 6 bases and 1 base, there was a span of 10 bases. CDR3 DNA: TGTGCCAGCAGCTCGGGACACAGCAATCAGCCCCAGCATTTT. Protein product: CASSSGHSNQPQHF.

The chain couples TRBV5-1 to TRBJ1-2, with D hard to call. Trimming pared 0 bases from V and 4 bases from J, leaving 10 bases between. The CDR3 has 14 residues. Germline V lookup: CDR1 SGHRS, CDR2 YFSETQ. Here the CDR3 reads CASSLDGSGYGYTF. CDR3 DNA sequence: TGCGCCAGCAGCTTGGACGGGAGCGGCTATGGCTACACCTTC.

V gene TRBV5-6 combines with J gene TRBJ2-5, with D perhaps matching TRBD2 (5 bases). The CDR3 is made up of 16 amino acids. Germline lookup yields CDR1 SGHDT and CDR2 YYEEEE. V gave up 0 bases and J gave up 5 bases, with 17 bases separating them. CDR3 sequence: CASSLALRERRETQYF. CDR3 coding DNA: TGTGCCAGCAGCTTGGCTCTCCGGGAACGGCGGGAGACCCAGTACTTC.

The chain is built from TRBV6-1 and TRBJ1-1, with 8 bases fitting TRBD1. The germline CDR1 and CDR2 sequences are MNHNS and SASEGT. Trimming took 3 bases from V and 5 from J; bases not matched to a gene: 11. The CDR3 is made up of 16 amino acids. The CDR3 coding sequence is TGTGCCAGCAGTGATCCCTTGACAGGGGTTAAGACTGAAGCTTTCTTT. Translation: CASSDPLTGVKTEAFF.

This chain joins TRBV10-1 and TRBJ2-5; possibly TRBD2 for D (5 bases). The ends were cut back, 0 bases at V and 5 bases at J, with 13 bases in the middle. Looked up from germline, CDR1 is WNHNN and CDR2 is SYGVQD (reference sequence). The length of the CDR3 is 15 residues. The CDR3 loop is CASSESLSGKETQYF. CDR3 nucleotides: TGCGCCAGCAGTGAGTCTTTGTCGGGGAAGGAGACCCAGTACTTC.

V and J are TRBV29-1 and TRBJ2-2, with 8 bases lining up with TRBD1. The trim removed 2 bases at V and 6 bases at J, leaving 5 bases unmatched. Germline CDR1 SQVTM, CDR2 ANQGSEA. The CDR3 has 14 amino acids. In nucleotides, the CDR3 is TGCAGCGTTGAATCCAGGGGGCCCCCCGGGGAGCTGTTTTTT. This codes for CSVESRGPPGELFF.

This chain's CDR3 is CASSRNGTGTGVKETQYF. In DNA, the CDR3 is TGTGCCAGCAGCCGAAACGGAACCGGGACAGGGGTAAAAGAGACCCAGTACTTC. This rearrangement joins TRBV21-1 to TRBJ2-5; the table names TRBD1, a call not compared with the DNA. TRBV21-1 is a pseudogene. The CDR3 length is 18 residues.